These T cell receptor beta chains were read from a single sample in a study of PD-L1 blockade in urothelial cancer. Some clones are missing from TCRdb's copy, which holds only in-frame ones; the method was immunoSEQ multiplex PCR. The sample lists 56,000 or so clones, around 84% occurring once. The source material was PBMCs, sampled around atezolizumab (anti-PD-L1) treatment. These TCRs come from a man over 45 with urothelial cancer. Each CDR3 is given with its conserved first and last residue. The order of the fields is J gene, D gene, clone size, V gene, CDR3 protein, CDR3 DNA. The D gene is left open where the match is weak. Rows give clone size only sometimes, using once, few, many, or a class for an expanded clone.

j_call: TRBJ2-1; d_call: TRBD2; clone_size: -; v_call: TRBV28; cdr3_aa: CASSPSGALTDEQFF; cdr3_nt: TGTGCCAGCAGCCCTAGCGGGGCCCTTACTGATGAGCAGTTCTTC
j_call: TRBJ2-7; d_call: TRBD2; clone_size: -; v_call: TRBV27; cdr3_aa: CASSLFSGSSHEQYF; cdr3_nt: TGTGCCAGCAGTTTATTTAGCGGGAGTTCCCACGAGCAGTACTTC
j_call: TRBJ1-6; d_call: -; clone_size: few; v_call: TRBV4-2; cdr3_aa: CASSQEVGHYNSPLHF; cdr3_nt: TGTGCCAGCAGCCAAGAGGTGGGACACTATAATTCACCCCTCCACTTT
j_call: TRBJ1-3; d_call: -; clone_size: few; v_call: TRBV6-6; cdr3_aa: CASSHRSSGNTIYF; cdr3_nt: TGTGCCAGCAGCCACAGGTCCTCTGGAAACACCATATATTTT
j_call: TRBJ2-5; d_call: TRBD1; clone_size: once; v_call: TRBV6-5; cdr3_aa: CASSGTGGGQETQYF; cdr3_nt: TGTGCCAGCAGTGGGACAGGGGGAGGGCAAGAGACCCAGTACTTC
j_call: TRBJ1-1; d_call: TRBD1; clone_size: once; v_call: TRBV11-3; cdr3_aa: CASSPRTGGKAFF; cdr3_nt: TGTGCCAGCAGCCCCCGGACAGGGGGCAAAGCTTTCTTT
j_call: TRBJ1-4; d_call: TRBD1; clone_size: -; v_call: TRBV5-1; cdr3_aa: CASSLGQSTNEKLFF; cdr3_nt: TGCGCCAGCAGCCTGGGACAGTCAACTAATGAAAAACTGTTTTTT
j_call: TRBJ2-5; d_call: -; clone_size: -; v_call: TRBV28; cdr3_aa: CASIGQGGSETQYF; cdr3_nt: TGTGCCAGCATAGGACAGGGAGGGAGCGAGACCCAGTACTTC
j_call: TRBJ2-5; d_call: TRBD2; clone_size: -; v_call: TRBV6-5; cdr3_aa: CASRRLAGREETQYF; cdr3_nt: TGTGCCAGCAGGAGACTAGCGGGACGGGAAGAGACCCAGTACTTC
j_call: TRBJ1-4; d_call: -; clone_size: -; v_call: TRBV27; cdr3_aa: CASSLAGVGEKLFF; cdr3_nt: TGTGCCAGCAGTCTAGCAGGGGTCGGCGAAAAACTGTTTTTT
j_call: TRBJ2-2; d_call: -; clone_size: -; v_call: TRBV7-2; cdr3_aa: CASSKEAVNTGELFF; cdr3_nt: TGTGCCAGCAGCAAGGAGGCGGTGAACACCGGGGAGCTGTTTTTT
j_call: TRBJ2-3; d_call: TRBD2; clone_size: -; v_call: TRBV2; cdr3_aa: CASTRLAGGLDTQYF; cdr3_nt: TGTGCCAGCACAAGACTAGCGGGAGGGTTAGATACGCAGTATTTT
j_call: TRBJ2-1; d_call: -; clone_size: -; v_call: TRBV11-3; cdr3_aa: CASSLGMAPGRVLSYNEQFF; cdr3_nt: TGTGCCAGCAGCTTAGGAATGGCCCCCGGTCGGGTTCTCTCCTACAATGAGCAGTTCTTC
j_call: TRBJ1-1; d_call: TRBD1; clone_size: few; v_call: TRBV6-5; cdr3_aa: CASSYATGYTEAFF; cdr3_nt: TGTGCCAGCAGTTACGCGACAGGGTACACTGAAGCTTTCTTT
j_call: TRBJ1-4; d_call: -; clone_size: once; v_call: TRBV9; cdr3_aa: CASSNPGTTNEKLFF; cdr3_nt: TGTGCCAGCAGCAATCCCGGGACAACTAATGAAAAACTGTTTTTT
j_call: TRBJ2-7; d_call: -; clone_size: -; v_call: TRBV6-5; cdr3_aa: CATAQTSPSYEQYF; cdr3_nt: TGTGCCACCGCCCAAACTAGTCCCTCCTACGAGCAGTACTTC
j_call: TRBJ2-5; d_call: -; clone_size: few; v_call: TRBV27; cdr3_aa: CASSLTGTQYF; cdr3_nt: TGTGCCAGCAGTTTAACAGGGACCCAGTACTTC
j_call: TRBJ1-2; d_call: -; clone_size: -; v_call: TRBV5-4; cdr3_aa: CASSLGATGNYGYTF; cdr3_nt: TGTGCCAGCAGCTTAGGGGCAACAGGGAACTATGGCTACACCTTC